This T cell receptor (beta chain) was sequenced in a study of early T cells in non-severe SARS-CoV-2 infection. Study-wide findings and caveats: VDJdb matching favored anti-spike CD8 responses, missing private and CD4 specificities.

Attachment of unique molecular identifiers to individual cDNA molecules was performed. TCRdb processed the 5' RACE reads anew with MiXCR; each CDR3 protein has one entry. The sample holds 25,000 or so distinct CDR3 sequences; around 3% are singletons and the top ten take around 0.72%. The table lists this clonotype with many counts. What it binds is not known. Germline CDR1 SGHRS, CDR2 YFSETQ. Trimming took 0 bases from V and 8 from J, leaving 15 bases between them. CDR3 length: 15 amino acids. The chain couples TRBV5-1 to TRBJ2-1, with D possibly matching TRBD2 (6 bases). What was sequenced was whole blood. The clonotype comes from an adult who was a healthcare worker with PCR-confirmed SARS-CoV-2 infection or an uninfected control (not recorded which). The CDR3 region has the DNA TGCGCCAGCAGCTTGGCCGGGGGACCATCGGATGAGCAGTTCTTC. Its translation is CASSLAGGPSDEQFF. Complete variable domain (other parts from reference TRBV5-1 and TRBJ2-1): KAGVTQTPRYLIKTRGQQVTLSCSPISGHRSVSWYQQTPGQGLQFLFEYFSETQRNKGNFPGRFSGRQFSNSRSEMNVSTLELGDSALYLCASSLAGGPSDEQFFGPGTRLTVL.